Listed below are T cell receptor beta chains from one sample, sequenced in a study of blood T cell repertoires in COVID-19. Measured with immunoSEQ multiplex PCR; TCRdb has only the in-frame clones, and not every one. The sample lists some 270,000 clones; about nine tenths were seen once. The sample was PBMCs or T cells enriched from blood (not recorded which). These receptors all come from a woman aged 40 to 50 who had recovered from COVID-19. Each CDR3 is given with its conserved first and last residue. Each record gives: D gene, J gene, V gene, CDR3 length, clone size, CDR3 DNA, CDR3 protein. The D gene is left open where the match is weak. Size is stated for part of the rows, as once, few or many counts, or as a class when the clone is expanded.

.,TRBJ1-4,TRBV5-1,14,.,TGCGCCAGCAGTTGGGGAGCAACTAATGAAAAACTGTTTTTT,CASSWGATNEKLFF
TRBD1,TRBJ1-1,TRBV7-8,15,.,TGTGCCAGCAGCTTAGATCAGGGGGGAGACACTGAAGCTTTCTTT,CASSLDQGGDTEAFF
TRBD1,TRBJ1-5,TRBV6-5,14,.,TGTGCCAGCAAACGAACGACAGGGCATCAGCCCCAGCATTTT,CASKRTTGHQPQHF
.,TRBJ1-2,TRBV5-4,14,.,TGTGCCAGCAGCCGGGCACAGGGTAACAATGGCTACACCTTC,CASSRAQGNNGYTF
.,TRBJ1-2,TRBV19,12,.,TGTGCCAGTAGTATAGAAAATCTTCGCTACACCTTC,CASSIENLRYTF
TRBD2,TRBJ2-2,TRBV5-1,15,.,TGCGCCAGCAGCGCGACTAGCGGGAACACCGGGGAGCTGTTTTTT,CASSATSGNTGELFF
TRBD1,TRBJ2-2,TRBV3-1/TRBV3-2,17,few,TGTGCCAGCAGCCTACCCGGGACAGGGAGATCAGGCGGGGAGCTGTTTTTT,CASSLPGTGRSGGELFF
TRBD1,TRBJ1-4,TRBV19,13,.,TGTGCCAGTAGCCTACAGGGGGGTGAAAAACTGTTTTTT,CASSLQGGEKLFF
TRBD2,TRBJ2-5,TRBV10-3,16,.,TGTGCCACCACCTCCTATAGCGGGGGGGCTCAGGAGACCCAGTACTTC,CATTSYSGGAQETQYF
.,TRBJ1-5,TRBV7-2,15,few,TGTGCCAGCAGCTTAGGGGGCAGAGGCACTCAGCCCCAGCATTTT,CASSLGGRGTQPQHF
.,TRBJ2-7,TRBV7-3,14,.,TGTGCCAGCAGCTTAACGGCAGGGACCTACGAGCAGTACTTC,CASSLTAGTYEQYF
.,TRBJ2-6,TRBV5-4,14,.,TGTGCCAGCAGCCAATTCTCTGGGGCCAACGTCCTGACTTTC,CASSQFSGANVLTF
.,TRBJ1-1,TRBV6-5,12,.,TGTGCCACCCAGCGGAAGAACACTGAAGCTTTCTTT,CATQRKNTEAFF
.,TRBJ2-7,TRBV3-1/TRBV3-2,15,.,TGTGCCAGCAGCCAAGCCTTCCGCGCCGATTACGAGCAGTACTTC,CASSQAFRADYEQYF
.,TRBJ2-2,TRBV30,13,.,TGTGCCTGGTCCAGGGGTAACACCGGGGAGCTGTTTTTT,CAWSRGNTGELFF
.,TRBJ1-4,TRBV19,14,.,TGTGCCAGTAGTAAGACAGCTGCCTCTGAAAAACTGTTTTTT,CASSKTAASEKLFF
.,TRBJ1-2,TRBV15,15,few,TGTGCCACCAGCAGAGGAGGTCCTCCTCGGGACATCTACACCTTC,CATSRGGPPRDIYTF
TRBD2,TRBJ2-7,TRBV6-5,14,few,TGTGCCAGCAGGACCCGGGGACTAGAGTACGAGCAGTACTTC,CASRTRGLEYEQYF
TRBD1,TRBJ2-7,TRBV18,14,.,TGTGCCAGCTCACTTGACAGGGGGTTCGGCGAGCAGTACTTC,CASSLDRGFGEQYF
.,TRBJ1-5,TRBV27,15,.,TGTGCCAGCAGATCCCTCGACAGCCCAAATCAGCCCCAGCATTTT,CASRSLDSPNQPQHF
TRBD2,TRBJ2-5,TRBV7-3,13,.,TGTGCCAGCAGCCCCCGAGCGGGGGAGACCCAGTACTTC,CASSPRAGETQYF
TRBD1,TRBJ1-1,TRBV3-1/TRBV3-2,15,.,TGTGCCAGCAGCCAATGGGGACAGGAGAACACTGAAGCTTTCTTT,CASSQWGQENTEAFF
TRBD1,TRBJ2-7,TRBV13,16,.,TGTGCCAGCAGCTTGACTCCGGGACAGGGTTCCTACGAGCAGTACTTC,CASSLTPGQGSYEQYF
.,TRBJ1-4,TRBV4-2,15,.,TGTGCCAGCAGCCAAGGATGGGCAGAGAATGAAAAACTGTTTTTT,CASSQGWAENEKLFF
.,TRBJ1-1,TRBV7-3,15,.,TGTGCCAGCAGCTTACGTGGAGGGACGGACACTGAAGCTTTCTTT,CASSLRGGTDTEAFF
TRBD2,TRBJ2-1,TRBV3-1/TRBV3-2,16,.,TGTGCCAGCAGCCACGGGCGGACTAGCGGGGGCGATGAGCAGTTCTTC,CASSHGRTSGGDEQFF
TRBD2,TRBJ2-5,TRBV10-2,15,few,TGCGCCAGCAGTCGGACCGGGCGCGGGGGAGAGACCCAGTACTTC,CASSRTGRGGETQYF
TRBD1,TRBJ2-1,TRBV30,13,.,TGTGCCTGGAGTCCCACAGGGGCCCACGAGCAGTTCTTC,CAWSPTGAHEQFF
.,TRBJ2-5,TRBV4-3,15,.,TGCGCCAGCAGCCAATCCTTGGGGGCCTCTGAGACCCAGTACTTC,CASSQSLGASETQYF
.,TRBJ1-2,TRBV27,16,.,TGTGCCAGCAGTTTACGGAGGGCCGACGGGAACTATGGCTACACCTTC,CASSLRRADGNYGYTF
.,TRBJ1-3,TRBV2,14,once,TGTGCCAGCAGAATACCGGGGTCTGGAAACACCATATATTTT,CASRIPGSGNTIYF
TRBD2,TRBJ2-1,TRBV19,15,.,TGTGCCAGTAGTATGATGGCGGGGGGAGGGAATGAGCAGTTCTTC,CASSMMAGGGNEQFF
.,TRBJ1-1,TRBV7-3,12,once,TGTGCCAGCAGCTCCCCAAACACTGAAGCTTTCTTT,CASSSPNTEAFF
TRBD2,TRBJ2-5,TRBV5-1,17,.,TGCGCCAGCAGCTTGGGTCTAGCGGGATTTAGGGAAGAGACCCAGTACTTC,CASSLGLAGFREETQYF
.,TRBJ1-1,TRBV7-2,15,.,TGTGCCAGTCGAACGAATCCAGGGGTGAACACTGAAGCTTTCTTT,CASRTNPGVNTEAFF
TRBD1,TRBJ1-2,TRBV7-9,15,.,TGTGCCAGCAGCTTAGACCAGGGGGCCTTCGGTGGCTACACCTTC,CASSLDQGAFGGYTF
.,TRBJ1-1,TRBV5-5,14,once,TGTGCCAGCAGCTTGGTGGCTGGAGGGACTGAAGCTTTCTTT,CASSLVAGGTEAFF
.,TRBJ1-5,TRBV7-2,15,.,TGTGCCAGCAGAAAAGAGGCGGGCGGTAATCAGCCCCAGCATTTT,CASRKEAGGNQPQHF
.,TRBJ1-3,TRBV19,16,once,TGTGCCAGTAGTATAGGTCCACAGACAGGAGGAAACACCATATATTTT,CASSIGPQTGGNTIYF
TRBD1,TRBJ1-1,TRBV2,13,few,TGTGCCAGCAGAGGGACAGGGAGCGATAGGGCTTTCTTT,CASRGTGSDRAFF
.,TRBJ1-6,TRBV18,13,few,TGTGCCAGCTCACCGGGGGGAAATTCACCCCTCCACTTT,CASSPGGNSPLHF
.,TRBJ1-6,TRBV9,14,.,TGTGCCAGCAGCGTAGCCCCGGGGAACTCACCCCTCCACTTT,CASSVAPGNSPLHF
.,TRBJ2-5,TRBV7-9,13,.,TGTGCCAGCAGCTTCACCAGCGGAGAGACCCAGTACTTC,CASSFTSGETQYF
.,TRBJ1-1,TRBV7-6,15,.,TGTGCCAGCAGCTTAGCGTCGATCGGGGGCACTGAAGCTTTCTTT,CASSLASIGGTEAFF
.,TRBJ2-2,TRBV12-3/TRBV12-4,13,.,TGTGCCAGCAGGCTGAGGGAGACCGGGGAGCTGTTTTTT,CASRLRETGELFF
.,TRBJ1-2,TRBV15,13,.,TGTGCCACCAGCAGAGGGGGCAGGGGCGGTGGCACCTTC,CATSRGGRGGGTF